At least ten counts were recorded for the clone carrying this T cell receptor beta chain. The sample belongs to a study of T cells in Graves' hyperthyroidism and ophthalmopathy. Graves' hyperthyroidism was deemed stable absent ophthalmopathy progression within 18 months. Patients between 18 and 65 years old had hyperthyroidism, newly diagnosed and lasting under 2 months. Amplification of TCR beta CDR3 regions used RNA as the template. An initial round of RT-PCR targeting the TCR CDR3 relied on the HTBI primer set. TCRdb itself ran the multiplex PCR reads through MiXCR, one entry per CDR3 protein. Here the sample spans roughly 420,000 distinct CDR3 sequences, around 16% being singletons. Germline V lookup: CDR1 SQVTM, CDR2 ANQGSEA. CDR3 length: 13 residues. The ends were cut back, 1 base at V and 2 bases at J, with 9 bases in the middle.

This receptor was identified in a woman in her late teens or twenties with Graves' hyperthyroidism. The chain combines TRBV29-1 with TRBJ2-7; either TRBD1 or TRBD2 may fit D (5 bases each). The sequencing sample was made of blood. The CDR3 is CSVEGGDPYEQYF. The DNA for the CDR3 is TGCAGCGTTGAAGGAGGGGACCCCTACGAGCAGTACTTC.